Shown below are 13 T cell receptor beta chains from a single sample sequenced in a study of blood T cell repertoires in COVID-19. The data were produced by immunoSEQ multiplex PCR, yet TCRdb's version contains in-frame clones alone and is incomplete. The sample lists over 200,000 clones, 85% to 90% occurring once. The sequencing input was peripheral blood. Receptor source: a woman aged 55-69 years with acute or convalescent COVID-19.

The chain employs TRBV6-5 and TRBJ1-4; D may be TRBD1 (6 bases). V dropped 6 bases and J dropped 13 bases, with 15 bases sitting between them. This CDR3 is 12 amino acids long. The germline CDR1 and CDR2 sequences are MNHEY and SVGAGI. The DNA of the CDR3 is TGTGCCAGCAGACCGAGGCAGGGGAGACTGTTTTTT. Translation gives CASRPRQGRLFF.

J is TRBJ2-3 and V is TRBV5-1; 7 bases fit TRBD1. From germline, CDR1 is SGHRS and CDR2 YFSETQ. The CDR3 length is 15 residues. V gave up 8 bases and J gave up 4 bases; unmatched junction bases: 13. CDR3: CASSVVLQGADTQYF. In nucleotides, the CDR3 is TGCGCCAGTTCTGTAGTTTTGCAGGGGGCAGATACGCAGTATTTT.

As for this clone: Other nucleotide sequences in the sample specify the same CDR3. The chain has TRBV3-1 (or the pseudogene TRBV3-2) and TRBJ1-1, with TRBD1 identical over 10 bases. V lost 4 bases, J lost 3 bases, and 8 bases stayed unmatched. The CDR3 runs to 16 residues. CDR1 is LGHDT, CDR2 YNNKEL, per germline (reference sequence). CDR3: CASSRGDRGRDTEAFF. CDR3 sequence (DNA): TGTGCCAGCAGCCGGGGGGACAGGGGAAGGGACACTGAAGCTTTCTTT.

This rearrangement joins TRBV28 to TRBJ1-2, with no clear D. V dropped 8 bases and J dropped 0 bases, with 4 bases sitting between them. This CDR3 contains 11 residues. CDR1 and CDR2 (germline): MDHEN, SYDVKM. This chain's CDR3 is CASGPNYGYTF. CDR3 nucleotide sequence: TGTGCCAGCGGCCCTAACTATGGCTACACCTTC.

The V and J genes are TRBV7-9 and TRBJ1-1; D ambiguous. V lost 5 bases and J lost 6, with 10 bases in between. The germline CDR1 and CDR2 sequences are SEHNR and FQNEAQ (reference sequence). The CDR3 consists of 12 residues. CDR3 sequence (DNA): TGTGCCAGCAGCGCTGACTTGGCTGAAGCTTTCTTT. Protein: CASSADLAEAFF.

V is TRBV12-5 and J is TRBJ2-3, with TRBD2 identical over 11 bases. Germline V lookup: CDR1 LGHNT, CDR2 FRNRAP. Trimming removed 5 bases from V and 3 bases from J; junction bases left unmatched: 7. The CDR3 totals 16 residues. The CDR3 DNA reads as TGTGCTAGTGGTCAGCCTCTAGCGGGGGGAACAGATACGCAGTATTTT. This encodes CASGQPLAGGTDTQYF.

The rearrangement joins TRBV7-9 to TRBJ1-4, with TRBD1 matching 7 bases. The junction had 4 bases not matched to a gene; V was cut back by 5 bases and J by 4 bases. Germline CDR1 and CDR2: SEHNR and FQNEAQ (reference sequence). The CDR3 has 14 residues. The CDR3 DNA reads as TGTGCCAGCAGCCCGGACAGGATTAATGAAAAACTGTTTTTT. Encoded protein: CASSPDRINEKLFF.

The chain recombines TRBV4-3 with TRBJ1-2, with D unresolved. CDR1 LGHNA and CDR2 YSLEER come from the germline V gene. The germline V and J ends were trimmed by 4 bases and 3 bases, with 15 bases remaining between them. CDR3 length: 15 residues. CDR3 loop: CASSPSSGRDYGYTF. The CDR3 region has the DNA TGCGCCAGCAGCCCCAGTTCAGGCCGCGACTATGGCTACACCTTC.

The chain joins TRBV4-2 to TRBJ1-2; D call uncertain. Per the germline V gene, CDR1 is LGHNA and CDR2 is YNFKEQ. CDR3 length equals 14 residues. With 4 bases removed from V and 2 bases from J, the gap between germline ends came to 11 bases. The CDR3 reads CASSPTTANYGYTF. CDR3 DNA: TGTGCCAGCAGCCCTACAACAGCAAACTATGGCTACACCTTC.

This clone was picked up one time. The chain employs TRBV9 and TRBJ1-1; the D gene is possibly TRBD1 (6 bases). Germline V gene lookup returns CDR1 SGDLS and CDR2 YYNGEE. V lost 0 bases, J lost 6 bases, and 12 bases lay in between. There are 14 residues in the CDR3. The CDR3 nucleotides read TGTGCCAGCAGCGTAGATGCAGGGGACCCTGAAGCTTTCTTT. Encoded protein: CASSVDAGDPEAFF.

As DNA, the CDR3 is TGTGCCAGCAGCCGGGGAGAGTATGGCTACACCTTC. It encodes CASSRGEYGYTF. This sequence joins TRBV13 and TRBJ1-2; no clear D gene. Germline V CDR1 and CDR2: PRHDT, FYEKMQ (reference sequence). V was trimmed by 5 bases and J by 5 bases, leaving 9 bases between them. The CDR3 is 12 residues long.

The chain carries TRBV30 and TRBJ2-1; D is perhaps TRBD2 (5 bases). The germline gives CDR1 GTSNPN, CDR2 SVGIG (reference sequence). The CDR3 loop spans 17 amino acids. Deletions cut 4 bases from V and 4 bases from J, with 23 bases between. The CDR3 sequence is CAWMTHSGLLRYNEQFF. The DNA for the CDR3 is TGTGCCTGGATGACCCACTCGGGGTTACTAAGATACAATGAGCAGTTCTTC.

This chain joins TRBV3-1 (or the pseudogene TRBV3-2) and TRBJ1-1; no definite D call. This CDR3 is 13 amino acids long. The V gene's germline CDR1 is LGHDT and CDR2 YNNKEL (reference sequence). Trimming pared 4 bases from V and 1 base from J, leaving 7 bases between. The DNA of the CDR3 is TGTGCCAGCAGCCGCCGACAGAACACTGAAGCTTTCTTT. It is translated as CASSRRQNTEAFF.